These T cell receptor beta chains were read from a single sample in a study of PD-1 blockade in classical Hodgkin lymphoma. Profiled with immunoSEQ multiplex PCR; TCRdb holds only in-frame clones, not every one. The data show around 20,000 clones, approximately 82% seen once. The material sequenced was CD4+ T cells from blood. These receptors were obtained from a human donor with classical Hodgkin lymphoma. CDR3s include the opening cysteine and the closing phenylalanine or tryptophan. A D gene is named only where the DNA matches it firmly. Clone size is given for some rows only: seen once, a few or many times, or a class if the clone is expanded.

clone_size: NA; v_call: TRBV6-5; d_call: NA; j_call: TRBJ2-7; cdr3_nt: TGTGCCAGCAGTTACTTCCCTAGAGACAGGTCCTACGAGCAGTACTTC; cdr3_aa: CASSYFPRDRSYEQYF
clone_size: NA; v_call: TRBV6-5; d_call: NA; j_call: TRBJ1-6; cdr3_nt: TGTGCCAGCAGTTACAACCAGGGGATTTCACCCCTCCACTTT; cdr3_aa: CASSYNQGISPLHF
clone_size: NA; v_call: TRBV29-1; d_call: NA; j_call: TRBJ1-5; cdr3_nt: TGCAGCGTTGAAAGCAGATTGCTCAGCAATCAGCCCCAGCATTTT; cdr3_aa: CSVESRLLSNQPQHF
clone_size: NA; v_call: TRBV4-1; d_call: NA; j_call: TRBJ2-5; cdr3_nt: TGCGCCAGCAGCCAAGGTCTTCAAGAGACCCAGTACTTC; cdr3_aa: CASSQGLQETQYF
clone_size: NA; v_call: TRBV29-1; d_call: NA; j_call: TRBJ2-7; cdr3_nt: TGCAGCTTTGCACCAGGGGGGTCAACCTACGAGCAGTACTTC; cdr3_aa: CSFAPGGSTYEQYF
clone_size: few; v_call: TRBV28; d_call: NA; j_call: TRBJ2-7; cdr3_nt: TGTGCCAGCAGTCAAACTCGGGGGCTTGGATACGAGCAGTACTTC; cdr3_aa: CASSQTRGLGYEQYF
clone_size: few; v_call: TRBV27; d_call: NA; j_call: TRBJ2-7; cdr3_nt: TGTGCCAGCAGTTTATCGGCACTAGCCCCCTACGAGCAGTACTTC; cdr3_aa: CASSLSALAPYEQYF
clone_size: NA; v_call: TRBV19; d_call: NA; j_call: TRBJ1-4; cdr3_nt: TGTGCCAGTAGTATTTTTGCAGACCAGGGTGAAAAACTGTTTTTT; cdr3_aa: CASSIFADQGEKLFF
clone_size: NA; v_call: TRBV19; d_call: TRBD1; j_call: TRBJ2-7; cdr3_nt: TGTGCCAGTAGATACGGGACAGGGGCCTCCTACGAGCAGTACTTC; cdr3_aa: CASRYGTGASYEQYF
clone_size: NA; v_call: TRBV2; d_call: NA; j_call: TRBJ2-3; cdr3_nt: TGTGCCAGCAAGTACCTGACAGGAACTAGCACAGATACGCAGTATTTT; cdr3_aa: CASKYLTGTSTDTQYF
clone_size: NA; v_call: TRBV25-1; d_call: NA; j_call: TRBJ2-7; cdr3_nt: TGTGCCAGCAGTGAACGACAGAACAGCTCCTACGAGCAGTACTTC; cdr3_aa: CASSERQNSSYEQYF
clone_size: few; v_call: TRBV6-1; d_call: NA; j_call: TRBJ2-1; cdr3_nt: TGTGCCAGCCTTTTTCAGGGGACAACCTACAATGAGCAGTTCTTC; cdr3_aa: CASLFQGTTYNEQFF
clone_size: NA; v_call: TRBV19; d_call: NA; j_call: TRBJ1-6; cdr3_nt: TGTGCCAGTAGTTTGGCAAAATCAAATTCACCCCTCCACTTT; cdr3_aa: CASSLAKSNSPLHF
clone_size: NA; v_call: TRBV5-1; d_call: NA; j_call: TRBJ2-7; cdr3_nt: TGCGCCAGCAGCTTACCAAGAATGGCCTCCTACGAGCAGTACTTC; cdr3_aa: CASSLPRMASYEQYF
clone_size: NA; v_call: TRBV11-3; d_call: NA; j_call: TRBJ2-7; cdr3_nt: TGTGCCAGCAGCCCCGACCCGCGGGACTCCGAGCAGTACTTC; cdr3_aa: CASSPDPRDSEQYF
clone_size: few; v_call: TRBV5-4; d_call: NA; j_call: TRBJ2-1; cdr3_nt: TGTGCCAGCAGCGTCAAGCCATCGGTCCTGACCTACAATGAGCAGTTCTTC; cdr3_aa: CASSVKPSVLTYNEQFF
clone_size: NA; v_call: TRBV27; d_call: NA; j_call: TRBJ2-1; cdr3_nt: TGTGCCAGCAGAGAGGCGGGAACTTACAATGAGCAGTTCTTC; cdr3_aa: CASREAGTYNEQFF
clone_size: NA; v_call: TRBV5-1; d_call: NA; j_call: TRBJ2-5; cdr3_nt: TGCGCCAGCAGTTTGGAGGGAGCAGAGACCCAGTACTTC; cdr3_aa: CASSLEGAETQYF
clone_size: NA; v_call: TRBV5-1; d_call: NA; j_call: TRBJ2-5; cdr3_nt: TGCGCCAGCAGCTTGAGGGGTACGCGAGCAGAGACCCAGTACTTC; cdr3_aa: CASSLRGTRAETQYF
clone_size: NA; v_call: TRBV9; d_call: NA; j_call: TRBJ1-1; cdr3_nt: TGTGCCAGCAGCGTTGTGGCAGGGAGCACTGAAGCTTTCTTT; cdr3_aa: CASSVVAGSTEAFF
clone_size: NA; v_call: TRBV29-1; d_call: NA; j_call: TRBJ1-5; cdr3_nt: TGCAGCGTTCGCGGAGGAAGAGATCAGCCCCAGCATTTT; cdr3_aa: CSVRGGRDQPQHF
clone_size: NA; v_call: TRBV18; d_call: NA; j_call: TRBJ1-1; cdr3_nt: TGTGCCAGCTCTCCCGGGACGGCGAACACTGAAGCTTTCTTT; cdr3_aa: CASSPGTANTEAFF
clone_size: NA; v_call: TRBV10-3; d_call: NA; j_call: TRBJ2-7; cdr3_nt: TGTGCCATCAGTGATAGGGGCCTAAGCTCCTACGAGCAGTACTTC; cdr3_aa: CAISDRGLSSYEQYF
clone_size: NA; v_call: TRBV7-2; d_call: TRBD2; j_call: TRBJ2-4; cdr3_nt: TGTGCCAGCAGCTTTGGGGGACTAGCGTCACAAAACATTCAGTACTTC; cdr3_aa: CASSFGGLASQNIQYF
clone_size: few; v_call: TRBV5-8; d_call: TRBD1; j_call: TRBJ1-5; cdr3_nt: TGTGCCAGCTGGAAACGTGACAGGGGCAATCAGCCCCAGCATTTT; cdr3_aa: CASWKRDRGNQPQHF
clone_size: NA; v_call: TRBV6-6; d_call: NA; j_call: TRBJ1-1; cdr3_nt: TGTGCCAGCAGTTACGAGGGTATGAACACTGAAGCTTTCTTT; cdr3_aa: CASSYEGMNTEAFF
clone_size: NA; v_call: TRBV11-1; d_call: TRBD2; j_call: TRBJ2-1; cdr3_nt: TGTGCCAGCAGCGTGGGACTAGCCGACGGGTACAATGAGCAGTTCTTC; cdr3_aa: CASSVGLADGYNEQFF
clone_size: NA; v_call: TRBV6-1; d_call: NA; j_call: TRBJ2-2; cdr3_nt: TGTGCCAGCAAGTCGGAACAGGGGAGGGTGGAGCTGTTTTTT; cdr3_aa: CASKSEQGRVELFF
clone_size: NA; v_call: TRBV5-1; d_call: NA; j_call: TRBJ1-2; cdr3_nt: TGCGCCAGCAGCCCCGGGGGGGGGTATGGCTACACCTTC; cdr3_aa: CASSPGGGYGYTF
clone_size: few; v_call: TRBV5-6; d_call: NA; j_call: TRBJ2-5; cdr3_nt: TGTGCCAGCAGCTTGAAGTCCGGGACTCGGGAGACCCAGTACTTC; cdr3_aa: CASSLKSGTRETQYF
clone_size: NA; v_call: TRBV7-9; d_call: NA; j_call: TRBJ1-1; cdr3_nt: TGTGCCAGCAGCAAAAATAACGGGCCAGCGGGGACTGAAGCTTTCTTT; cdr3_aa: CASSKNNGPAGTEAFF
clone_size: once; v_call: TRBV5-1; d_call: NA; j_call: TRBJ2-3; cdr3_nt: TGCGCCAGCAGCTCGAACCCTGGCACAGATACGCAGTATTTT; cdr3_aa: CASSSNPGTDTQYF
clone_size: NA; v_call: TRBV25-1; d_call: NA; j_call: TRBJ1-5; cdr3_nt: TGTGCCAGCAGTCCCGCGCAGGGGATGAGCAATCAGCCCCAGCATTTT; cdr3_aa: CASSPAQGMSNQPQHF
clone_size: once; v_call: TRBV11-2; d_call: NA; j_call: TRBJ2-5; cdr3_nt: TGTGCCAGCAGCTTAAGGGAGACCCAGTACTTC; cdr3_aa: CASSLRETQYF
clone_size: NA; v_call: TRBV5-1; d_call: NA; j_call: TRBJ2-7; cdr3_nt: TGCGCCAGCAATCCCCGGCCAGGGGCTACCTACGAGCAGTACTTC; cdr3_aa: CASNPRPGATYEQYF
clone_size: NA; v_call: TRBV10-3; d_call: NA; j_call: TRBJ2-7; cdr3_nt: TGTGCCATCAGTGAGTCGAGGACTATTAACTCCTACGAGCAGTACTTC; cdr3_aa: CAISESRTINSYEQYF